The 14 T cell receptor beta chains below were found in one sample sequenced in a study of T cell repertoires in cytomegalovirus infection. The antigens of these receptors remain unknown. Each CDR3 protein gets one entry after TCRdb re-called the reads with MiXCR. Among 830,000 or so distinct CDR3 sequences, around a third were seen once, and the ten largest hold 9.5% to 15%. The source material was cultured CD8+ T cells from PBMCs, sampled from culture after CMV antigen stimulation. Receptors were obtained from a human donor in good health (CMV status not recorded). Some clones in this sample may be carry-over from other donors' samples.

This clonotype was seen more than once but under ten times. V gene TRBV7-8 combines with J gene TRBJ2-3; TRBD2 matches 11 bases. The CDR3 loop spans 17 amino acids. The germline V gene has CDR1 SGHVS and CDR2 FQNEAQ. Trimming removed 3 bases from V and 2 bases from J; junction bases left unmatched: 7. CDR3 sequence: CASSFGLAGGFTDTQYF. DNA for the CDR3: TGTGCCAGCAGCTTCGGCCTAGCGGGGGGCTTCACAGATACGCAGTATTTT.

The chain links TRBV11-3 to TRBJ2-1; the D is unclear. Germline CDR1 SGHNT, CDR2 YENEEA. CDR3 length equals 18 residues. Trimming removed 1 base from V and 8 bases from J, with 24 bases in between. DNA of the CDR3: TGTGCCAGCAGCTTAGTTTCCCCCTTAATAGCTCCTGTCGATGAGCAGTTCTTC. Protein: CASSLVSPLIAPVDEQFF. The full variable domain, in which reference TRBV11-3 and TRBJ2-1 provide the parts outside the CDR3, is EAGVVQSPRYKIIEKKQPVAFWCNPISGHNTLYWYLQNLGQGPELLIRYENEEAVDDSQLPKDRFSAERLKGVDSTLKIQPAELGDSAVYLCASSLVSPLIAPVDEQFFGPGTRLTVL.

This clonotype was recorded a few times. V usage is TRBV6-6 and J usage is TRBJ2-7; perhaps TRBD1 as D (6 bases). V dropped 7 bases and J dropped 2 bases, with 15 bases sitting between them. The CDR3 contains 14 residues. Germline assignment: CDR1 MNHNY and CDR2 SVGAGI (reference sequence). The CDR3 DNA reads TGTGCCAGCACGGAAAAGGACAGTCCCTACGAGCAGTACTTC. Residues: CASTEKDSPYEQYF.

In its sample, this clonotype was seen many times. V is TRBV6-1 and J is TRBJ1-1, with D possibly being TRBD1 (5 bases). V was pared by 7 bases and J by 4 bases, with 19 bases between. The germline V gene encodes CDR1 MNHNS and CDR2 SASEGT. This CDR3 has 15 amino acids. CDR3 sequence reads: CASMISGSSGTEAFF. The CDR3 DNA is TGTGCCAGCATGATCTCAGGGAGCTCGGGCACTGAAGCTTTCTTT.

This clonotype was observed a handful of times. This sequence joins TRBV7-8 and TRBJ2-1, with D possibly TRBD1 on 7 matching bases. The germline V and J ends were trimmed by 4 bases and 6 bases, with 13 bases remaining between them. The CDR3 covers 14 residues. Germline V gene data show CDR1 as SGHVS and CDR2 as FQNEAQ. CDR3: CASSSRQGGNEQFF. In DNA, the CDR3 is TGTGCCAGCAGCTCCCGACAGGGAGGCAATGAGCAGTTCTTC.

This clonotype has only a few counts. The CDR3 reads CASSQDIAGDTDTQYF. The CDR3 DNA follows: TGCGCCAGCAGCCAAGATATAGCGGGGGACACAGATACGCAGTATTTT. The rearrangement links TRBV4-3 to TRBJ2-3; 9 nucleotides align to TRBD2. V gave up 0 bases and J gave up 2 bases; unmatched junction bases: 3. The germline CDR1 and CDR2 sequences are LGHNA and YSLEER. The CDR3 sequence is 16 residues long.

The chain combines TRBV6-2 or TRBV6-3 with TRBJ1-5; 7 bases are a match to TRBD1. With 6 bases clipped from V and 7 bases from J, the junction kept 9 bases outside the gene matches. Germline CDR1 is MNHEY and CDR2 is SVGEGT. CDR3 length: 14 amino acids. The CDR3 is CASSRDSSRQPQHF. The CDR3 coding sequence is TGTGCCAGCAGCCGGGACAGCTCGAGGCAGCCCCAGCATTTT.

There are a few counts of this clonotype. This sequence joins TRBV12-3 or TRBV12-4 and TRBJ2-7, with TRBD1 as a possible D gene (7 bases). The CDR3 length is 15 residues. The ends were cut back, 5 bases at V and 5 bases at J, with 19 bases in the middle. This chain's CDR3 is CASSLPPRGRNEQYF. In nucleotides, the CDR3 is TGTGCCAGCAGTCTCCCCCCCAGGGGGAGGAACGAGCAGTACTTC.

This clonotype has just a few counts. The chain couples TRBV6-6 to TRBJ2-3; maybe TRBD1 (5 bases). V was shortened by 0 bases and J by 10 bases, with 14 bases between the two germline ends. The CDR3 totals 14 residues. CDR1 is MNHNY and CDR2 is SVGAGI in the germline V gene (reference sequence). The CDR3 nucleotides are TGTGCCAGCAGTTACTCACCCAGGGTAGAGTCGCAGTATTTT. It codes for CASSYSPRVESQYF.

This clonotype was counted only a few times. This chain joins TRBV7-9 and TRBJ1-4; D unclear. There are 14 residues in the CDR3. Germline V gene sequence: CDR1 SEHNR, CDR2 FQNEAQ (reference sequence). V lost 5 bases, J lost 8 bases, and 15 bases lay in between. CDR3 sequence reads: CASSNGSSREKLFF. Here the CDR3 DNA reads TGTGCCAGCAGCAACGGTTCGTCCCGAGAAAAACTGTTTTTT.

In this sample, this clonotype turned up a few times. The CDR3 is CASSPGQTAYEQYV. CDR3 DNA sequence: TGTGCCAGCAGTCCAGGACAGACAGCCTACGAGCAGTACGTC. This chain joins TRBV28 and TRBJ2-7, with D possibly being TRBD1 (6 bases). V was trimmed by 5 bases and J by 2 bases, leaving 13 bases between them. The CDR3 runs to 14 residues. Germline values: CDR1 MDHEN, CDR2 SYDVKM.

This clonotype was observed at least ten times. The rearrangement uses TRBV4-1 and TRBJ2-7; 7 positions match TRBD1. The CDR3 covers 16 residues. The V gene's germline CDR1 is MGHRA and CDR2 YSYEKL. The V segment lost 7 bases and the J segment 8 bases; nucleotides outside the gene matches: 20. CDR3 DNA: TGCGCCAGCACCTTCCGGTTCGACAGGGCCGATGTCCAGCAGTACTTC. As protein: CASTFRFDRADVQQYF.

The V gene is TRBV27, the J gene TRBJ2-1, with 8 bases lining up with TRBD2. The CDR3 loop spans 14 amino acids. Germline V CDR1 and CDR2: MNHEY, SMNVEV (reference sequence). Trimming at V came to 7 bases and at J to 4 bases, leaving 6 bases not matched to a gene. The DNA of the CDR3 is TGTGCCAGCATAGCGGGGTCCCTATACAATGAGCAGTTCTTC. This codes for CASIAGSLYNEQFF.

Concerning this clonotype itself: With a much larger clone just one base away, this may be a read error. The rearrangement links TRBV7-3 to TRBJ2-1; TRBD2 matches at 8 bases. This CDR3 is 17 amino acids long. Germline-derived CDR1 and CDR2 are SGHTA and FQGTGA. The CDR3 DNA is TGTGCCGGCAGCTTAGAGTTACGAGCGGGGGTACAAGGTGAGCAGTTCTTC. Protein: CAGSLELRAGVQGEQFF.